These T cell receptor beta chains were read from a single sample in a study of stem cell transplantation in POMP-related autoinflammatory disease. Measured with immunoSEQ multiplex PCR; TCRdb has only the in-frame clones, and not every one. Here the sample spans tens of thousands of clones, approximately 90% being singletons. The sample consisted of CD4+ T cells from PBMCs, taken after stem cell transplantation. These receptors were collected from a human patient with POMP-related autoinflammation and immune dysregulation (PRAID). Some T cells may be graft donor cells. CDR3s include the opening cysteine and the closing phenylalanine or tryptophan. The order of the fields is V gene, J gene, CDR3 protein.

>TRBV27|TRBJ2-7
CASSPSSQGKAYEQYF
>TRBV15|TRBJ2-3
CATSMDRGLGDTQYF
>TRBV18|TRBJ2-6
CASSRLAEGHSGANVLTF
>TRBV5-1|TRBJ1-1
CASSPTGSNTEAFF
>TRBV7-9|TRBJ1-1
CASRGRAAANTEAFF
>TRBV12-5|TRBJ2-1
CASGLSRLAGLDYNEQFF
>TRBV11-2|TRBJ2-2
CASSPPPRTGELFF
>TRBV7-2|TRBJ2-5
CASSPLIRTGGVDQYF
>TRBV19|TRBJ2-5
CASSSPSGIQETQYF
>TRBV28|TRBJ1-1
CATQDSKMNTEAFF
>TRBV27|TRBJ2-2
CASSPRVQKLNTGELFF
>TRBV2|TRBJ2-1
CASSGLAGESQFF
>TRBV19|TRBJ1-2
CATIPRDRLNYGYTF
>TRBV28|TRBJ1-2
CASSFGPKGYGYTF
>TRBV2|TRBJ1-6
CASSGGGLFNSPLHF
>TRBV5-5|TRBJ1-4
CASSLTGGLGEKLFF
>TRBV10-3|TRBJ1-4
CASGREGNEKLFF
>TRBV27|TRBJ2-7
CASSLLGVDSASYYEQYF
>TRBV5-1|TRBJ2-5
CASSGGEAGHTETQYF
>TRBV6-2/TRBV6-3|TRBJ2-7
CASSPVGVAGGKEQYF
>TRBV5-5|TRBJ1-2
CASSLAQGYGYGYTF
>TRBV18|TRBJ1-1
CASSPLTGAGSTEAFF
>TRBV6-6|TRBJ2-3
CASSPGQRGGPLTDTQYF
>TRBV28|TRBJ1-2
CASSLGGESYHGYTF
>TRBV6-1|TRBJ2-2
CASSEAGTRGSGELFF
>TRBV2|TRBJ1-5
CASTGSGLGNSNQPQHF
>TRBV5-4|TRBJ1-2
CASSLQGGYGYTF
>TRBV6-5|TRBJ1-2
CASSSDRGRDGYTF
>TRBV12-5|TRBJ2-1
CASGTPGTSDEQFF
>TRBV25-1|TRBJ1-1
CASSSTGATEAFF
>TRBV5-1|TRBJ2-5
CASSLVAGARETQYF
>TRBV11-3|TRBJ2-3
CASSSGPGTQYF
>TRBV10-3|TRBJ2-7
CAISESSYEQYF
>TRBV5-1|TRBJ1-1
CASSPGGGFGLTEAFF
>TRBV6-5|TRBJ2-5
CASSRGLDQETQYF